The clone carrying this T cell receptor beta chain was seen a handful of times. This sample is drawn from a study of blood T cell repertoires in COVID-19. Study context: Specimens from acute and convalescent COVID-19 originated in the United States, Italy and Spain. PBMCs, B-cell-depleted T cells, or T cells provided the cDNA or gDNA that made up the material.

CDR1 SGHVS and CDR2 FQNEAQ come from the germline V gene. V was cut by 4 bases and J by 2 bases, with 14 bases left in between. CDR3 length: 15 residues. The data were produced by immunoSEQ multiplex PCR, yet TCRdb's version contains in-frame clones alone and is incomplete. The profile shows 63,000 or so clones, approximately 90% of them singletons. Sequencing was performed on peripheral blood. This rearrangement joins TRBV7-8 to TRBJ1-2; a possible D gene is TRBD1 (5 bases). The origin of this receptor is a man between 70 and 80 years old with active COVID-19. CDR3 sequence reads: CASSYRTSLNYGYTF. CDR3 DNA sequence: TGTGCCAGCAGCTACCGGACAAGCCTGAACTATGGCTACACCTTC.